Sequencing of this T cell receptor beta chain was carried out in a study of esophageal squamous cell carcinoma under preoperative chemotherapy. As for time point: before preoperative PTX-NDP chemotherapy. Paclitaxel-nedaplatin chemotherapy was given to patients ahead of their surgery. TCRdb reprocessed the PCR reads with MiXCR, giving one entry per CDR3 protein. The data hold about 30,000 distinct CDR3 sequences, with 40% to 60% observed a single time. The sequence came from a human donor with esophageal squamous cell carcinoma. The donor label of this sample is uncertain. Collection took place from a patient given preoperative chemotherapy.

The CDR3 protein is CASRSSGRAEGDTQYF. The CDR3 DNA reads as TGTGCCAGCAGGTCTAGCGGGAGGGCCGAAGGAGATACGCAGTATTTT. This chain links TRBV12-3 or TRBV12-4 with TRBJ2-3; 12 positions match TRBD2. V trimming: 6 bases; J trimming: 5 bases; junction bases outside the gene matches: 9. The CDR3 has 16 residues.